Given below is one TCR beta chain in context. This clonotype was counted only a few times. Its antigen specificity is not known. The input lacks base qualities; no much larger clone sits a single base away. This sample is drawn from a study of T cell repertoires in cytomegalovirus infection (dated by TCRdb to about 2019). With respect to the entire study: Donor HLA type was relevant to the analysis, because carriage of CMV infection together with the matching HLA type was indicated by public TCR beta signatures. The paper as a whole reports these results and caveats: In the ex vivo response, HLA-C-restricted CMV-specific TCR beta clonotypes were dominant, and in two of eight donors the single most frequent clonotype came from this HLA-C-restricted group. Carriers of CMV infection plus the relevant HLA type were discriminated by the cumulative frequency of public TCR beta family members in the study cohort and in an independent roughly 350-donor cohort.

TCRdb records Illumina HiSeq 1500 as the sequencer. In TCRdb, the public reads were trimmed at Q25 with fastp and aligned with MiXCR, with productive beta chains retained. Each entry merges the rows of one CDR3 protein and shows their most common DNA and genes. The sample yields approximately 500,000 distinct CDR3 sequences; roughly 12% were counted once. About a tenth of the sample is taken by the ten largest. The sequence derives from a human donor in good health (CMV status not recorded). Some clones in this sample may be carry-over from other donors' samples. The specimen sequenced was PBMCs.

The CDR3 reads CASARGGPGNTIYF. The nucleotides are TGTGCCAGCGCCCGGGGAGGGCCTGGAAACACCATATATTTT. The chain uses TRBV6-1 and TRBJ1-3, with no reliable assignment of the D segment. Its CDR3 holds 14 amino acids, cysteine through phenylalanine. The retained sequence is limited to the CDR3, 42 bases, with the frame set at the first base. The germline ends are 13 bases apart after V is trimmed by 8 bases and J by 2 bases. CDR1 and CDR2 are drawn from the germline V gene: MNHNS, SASEGT.